This TCR beta chain came from a study of beta chain features in type 1 diabetes (dated by TCRdb to between 2017 and 2018). Context from the whole study: Mean age, gender distribution, total cell number and subset yield were not different between patients and healthy donors. A total of roughly 99,000,000 sorted cells were examined across all samples, and the number of cells per subset was strongly correlated with RNA yield. In the study, TCRB repertoires of sorted circulating CD4+ T cell subsets from recently diagnosed type 1 diabetes patients were compared with those of matched healthy donors. Naive and central memory subsets were obtained from all 30 or so donors, but regulatory and stem cell-like memory subsets were isolated from only 8 patients and roughly eight healthy donors. Study-wide findings and limitations: Only small numbers of individuals were included in the HLA sub-analyses, which left unresolved whether HLA type had any influence on TCRB rearrangement. Type 1 diabetes patients showed a moderate but significant shortening of TCRB CDR3 length in all four CD4+ subsets. At VDJ recombination sites, type 1 diabetes patients had fewer insertions and more deleted nucleotides, which implies abnormalities in thymic rearrangement. PCR might favor shorter templates, but patient and control samples were amplified and corrected together, so any skew would affect both groups equally. Naive, central memory and regulatory TCRB repertoires appeared to be more similar among patients than among healthy donors. Because cDNA was sequenced instead of genomic DNA, highly expressing activated cells could be over-represented, though the groups showed no difference in activation or CD3 levels.

A single peripheral blood draw of around 0.11 L on average was collected from each donor into heparinised tubes. A BD FACSAria II was used to sort naive, central memory, regulatory and stem cell-like memory CD4+ T cells with a panel that included CD45RO, CCR7, CD25, CD127, CD95 and CD27. Purity was above 95% for every sorted population. Right away, PBMCs were isolated by Lymphoprep density gradient centrifugation and were stained directly, with no culture step. So that batch effects would be minimized, each experiment stained and sorted samples in pairs, pairing one healthy donor with one patient. V is pared back by 1 base and J by 3 bases, with 12 bases lying between the germline termini. Per the germline V gene, SGHVS is the CDR1 and FQNEAQ is the CDR2. From the cysteine through the phenylalanine, the CDR3 covers 15 amino acids. Only the CDR3 DNA is retained, 45 bases long and in frame from the first base.

Turning to this clone: Its antigen is still unknown. No base quality information exists; no much larger clone differs at one position.

The entire isolated RNA was reverse transcribed using the High Capacity cDNA Reverse Transcription Kit, and thus expressed TCRB transcripts were sequenced. Deep immunoSEQ sequencing was applied to naive, central memory and regulatory T cell samples, giving an average of about 3.6 million total reads per sample. Sorted cells were lysed in RLT buffer and RNA was extracted with DNase-treated RNeasy Micro or Mini kits, depending on cell number. To prevent cross-contamination, each cell subset was processed individually, whereas patient and healthy donor samples were processed jointly. TCRB sequences were amplified from cDNA with the immunoSEQ multiplex PCR, producing 87-bp fragments spanning the CDR3 region. Sequencing of the amplicons was done on the Illumina HiSeq platform. In the paper's pipeline: Synthetic template baselines were used to correct PCR bias computationally, reads within Hamming distance 2 were collapsed together, and singletons that could not be merged were discarded. Reads were aligned against IMGT so that V, D and J genes, CDR3 length and insertions or deletions at six rearrangement sites could be assigned. Within each subset, clonotype counts were normalized to sorted cell number, and only after that were true diversity and Gini coefficients computed with the tcR R package. Repertoire sharing was quantified using the overlap coefficient calculated on TCRB nucleotide sequences. Out-of-frame TCRB sequences from naive cells were analyzed as a proxy for the pre-selection repertoire. The clones in this table, taken by TCRdb from immuneACCESS, are in-frame only. Not every clone is retained; where verified, under half of the shortfall comes from an unresolved V gene, and the cause of the rest is unknown. V and J calls and clone size follow that table, whereas D and trimming were derived from the DNA. This sample lists about 650,000 clones; roughly 12% were detected once. Together, the top ten hold approximately 0.11% of the sample.

The chain is made from TRBV7-8 and TRBJ1-2; D gene: possibly TRBD1, on 5 matching bases. This receptor was taken from a man in his thirties or forties with type 1 diabetes. The sample was naive CD4+ T cells from blood. The cell subset or site label, as the study defines it: true naive CD4+ T cells. The sequenced DNA: TGTGCCAGCAGCTTAGTTCAGGGCCCAGACTATGGCTACACCTTC. It codes for CASSLVQGPDYGYTF.